These 28 T cell receptor beta chains were sequenced from one sample in a study of monozygotic twins with inflammatory bowel disease. TCRdb re-called the 5' RACE reads and catalogs CDR3 proteins one per entry, DNA excluded. The sample holds 150,000 to 200,000 distinct CDR3 sequences. Sequenced material: blood. The receptor source for this set is a human donor with ulcerative colitis or Crohn's disease, or a healthy co-twin of an affected twin (not recorded which).

CDR3 sequence: CASSFARDIDQPQHF. The gene calls are TRBV27 and TRBJ1-5; the D gene TCRdb calls, TRBD1, cannot be checked with no DNA. This CDR3 contains 15 residues. From germline, CDR1 is MNHEY and CDR2 SMNVEV (reference sequence).

The chain uses TRBV12-3 or TRBV12-4 and TRBJ1-1. The CDR3 sequence is 15 residues long. The CDR3 protein is CASSLAGPWDTEAFF.

CDR3 residues: CASSSAAVSYNEQFF. V usage is TRBV9 and J usage is TRBJ2-1; TCRdb's D call, TRBD2, is unchecked because there is no DNA. From germline, CDR1 is SGDLS and CDR2 YYNGEE. The CDR3 is 15 residues long.

The chain is built from TRBV6-5 and TRBJ1-6; TCRdb's assignment of TRBD1 cannot be checked, as there is no DNA. The CDR3 contains 14 residues. Germline V CDR1 and CDR2: MNHEY, SVGAGI. CDR3 protein: CASSSRTGRAPLHF.

The chain uses TRBV7-2 and TRBJ2-2; with no DNA, the TCRdb D assignment of TRBD1 cannot be verified. Per the germline V gene, CDR1 is SGHTA and CDR2 is FQGNSA. The CDR3 has 14 residues. The CDR3 loop reads CASSWDRGQKELFF.

The chain is built from TRBV20-1 and TRBJ2-1. The CDR3 sequence is 15 residues long. Germline V gives CDR1 DFQATT, CDR2 SNEGSKA (reference sequence). CDR3 protein: CSAKGVSGSYNEQFF.

The V and J genes are TRBV12-3 or TRBV12-4 and TRBJ1-2. The CDR3 loop spans 14 amino acids. The CDR3 spells CASRFGGPDYGYTF.

V gene TRBV7-9 combines with J gene TRBJ1-1. Germline-derived CDR1 and CDR2 are SEHNR and FQNEAQ (reference sequence). This CDR3 region has 17 residues. The CDR3 loop is CASSLEGRRAGGTEAFF.

The rearrangement uses TRBV7-6 and TRBJ2-5; the TCRdb D gene call, TRBD2, has no DNA to confirm it. Germline CDR1 is SGHVS and CDR2 is FNYEAQ. The CDR3 sequence is 15 residues long. CDR3 residues: CASSKSGGQQETQYF.

The chain employs TRBV11-2 and TRBJ2-7; TCRdb's D gene call, TRBD1, goes unchecked for lack of DNA. CDR1 SGHAT and CDR2 FQNNGV come from the germline V gene. CDR3 length equals 18 residues. This CDR3 is CASSKRLGQGGYPYEQYF.

The chain joins TRBV18 to TRBJ1-5. Germline V CDR1 and CDR2: KGHSH, LQKENI. This CDR3 is 16 amino acids long. The CDR3 loop reads CASSPLGPGGNQPQHF.

The V gene is TRBV5-1, the J gene TRBJ2-5; TCRdb's D gene call, TRBD1, goes unchecked for lack of DNA. Germline V gene data show CDR1 as SGHRS and CDR2 as YFSETQ. CDR3 length: 21 residues. CDR3 loop: CASSLWTRQGSSASGQETQYF.

CDR3 sequence reads: CASSHLTAARFSGNTIYF. V gene TRBV3-1 combines with J gene TRBJ1-3; without DNA, the TCRdb call of TRBD1 cannot be checked. Germline loops: CDR1 LGHDT, CDR2 YNNKEL (reference sequence). The CDR3 runs to 18 residues.

The chain recombines TRBV20-1 with TRBJ2-7; the TRBD1 assignment by TCRdb is unverifiable without DNA. The CDR3 totals 14 residues. Looked up from germline, CDR1 is DFQATT and CDR2 is SNEGSKA (reference sequence). The CDR3 spells CSAITRDSVLEQYF.

The chain employs TRBV3-1 and TRBJ2-1; TCRdb picks TRBD1, but there is no DNA to check that call. The CDR3 covers 15 residues. The V gene's germline CDR1 is LGHDT and CDR2 YNNKEL (reference sequence). Here the CDR3 reads CASSHKGSGLNEQFF.

This chain uses TRBV11-3 with TRBJ2-3; TCRdb outputs TRBD2, but without DNA this stays unchecked. The CDR3 covers 16 residues. Germline loops: CDR1 SGHNT, CDR2 YENEEA. The CDR3 spells CASSLRAGGVTDTQYF.

The genes are TRBV11-2 and TRBJ2-7; with no DNA, the TCRdb D assignment of TRBD1 cannot be verified. The germline CDR1 and CDR2 sequences are SGHAT and FQNNGV. The length of the CDR3 is 14 residues. CDR3 residues: CASSLPRAGYEQYF.

V gene TRBV25-1 combines with J gene TRBJ1-1; TCRdb designates TRBD1, a call that cannot be tested without DNA. Germline V gene data show CDR1 as MGHDK and CDR2 as SYGVNS. The CDR3 has 16 amino acids. The CDR3 here is CASSDGAGIGNTEAFF.

This sequence joins TRBV15 and TRBJ2-5; the D call from TCRdb, TRBD2, cannot be confirmed without DNA. The CDR3 is 15 residues long. In germline, CDR1 is LNHNV, CDR2 YYDKDF (reference sequence). CDR3 in amino acids: CATSKRAGNKETQYF.

The chain is built from TRBV5-1 and TRBJ1-4; the D gene TCRdb calls, TRBD1, cannot be checked with no DNA. Germline-derived CDR1 and CDR2 are SGHRS and YFSETQ. The CDR3 is made up of 15 amino acids. The CDR3 reads CASSWTGVANEKLFF. Full variable domain (outside the CDR3, taken from reference TRBV5-1 and TRBJ1-4): KAGVTQTPRYLIKTRGQQVTLSCSPISGHRSVSWYQQTPGQGLQFLFEYFSETQRNKGNFPGRFSGRQFSNSRSEMNVSTLELGDSALYLCASSWTGVANEKLFFGSGTQLSVL.

The V gene is TRBV7-3, the J gene TRBJ2-5. There are 15 residues in the CDR3. CDR1 is SGHTA and CDR2 is FQGTGA in the germline V gene. CDR3: CASSLVASGIQTQYF. Based on the CDR3 plus reference TRBV7-3 and TRBJ2-5, the full variable domain is GAGVSQTPSNKVTEKGKYVELRCDPISGHTALYWYRQSLGQGPEFLIYFQGTGAADDSGLPNDRFFAVRPEGSVSTLKIQRTERGDSAVYLCASSLVASGIQTQYFGPGTRLLVL.

This chain links TRBV5-1 with TRBJ2-3. The CDR3 is 14 amino acids. Germline V lookup: CDR1 SGHRS, CDR2 YFSETQ. The CDR3 sequence is CASSPEGYGDTQYF.

The chain couples TRBV20-1 to TRBJ2-5; TCRdb gives TRBD2 as the D gene, but with no DNA this cannot be confirmed. There are 15 residues in the CDR3. The germline V gene has CDR1 DFQATT and CDR2 SNEGSKA (reference sequence). The CDR3: CSARVGLAGQETQYF.

The rearrangement links TRBV7-8 to TRBJ1-1; TCRdb outputs TRBD1, but without DNA this stays unchecked. Germline CDR1 reads SGHVS; CDR2 reads FQNEAQ. This CDR3 has 15 amino acids. Here the CDR3 reads CASSLRTGYITEAFF.

The gene calls are TRBV5-6 and TRBJ2-7; absent DNA, TCRdb's TRBD1 call cannot be checked. Germline V gene lookup returns CDR1 SGHDT and CDR2 YYEEEE. CDR3 length equals 14 residues. The CDR3 sequence: CASSRRWGRREQYF.

This chain links TRBV29-1 with TRBJ2-3; TCRdb's D gene call, TRBD1, goes unchecked for lack of DNA. The CDR3 runs 12 residues. Germline V lookup: CDR1 SQVTM, CDR2 ANQGSEA. This chain's CDR3 is CSVTGSTDTQYF.

The V call is TRBV6-5, the J call TRBJ1-2; TCRdb's assignment of TRBD1 cannot be checked, as there is no DNA. There are 14 residues in the CDR3. From germline, CDR1 is MNHEY and CDR2 SVGAGI. CDR3 residues: CASSYRQGVDGYTF.

The chain couples TRBV7-2 to TRBJ1-6; there is no DNA to check the TCRdb D call of TRBD1. The V gene's germline CDR1 is SGHTA and CDR2 FQGNSA. This CDR3 contains 13 residues. The CDR3 loop reads CASSLGLGAILHF.